This T cell receptor beta chain was sequenced during a study of T cells and Merkel cell carcinoma outcomes. Study-level findings and limits: Merkel cell carcinoma outcomes were reportedly predicted by repertoire and T-cell density.

Sequencing used immunoSEQ multiplex PCR; TCRdb keeps in-frame clones, though not all of them. The table records around 3,200 clones, almost 95% of them present only once. The V segment lost 7 bases and the J segment 4 bases; nucleotides outside the gene matches: 5. Germline V gene sequence: CDR1 SQVTM, CDR2 ANQGSEA. The length of the CDR3 is 14 residues. Notes on this clone: Antigen specificity is unknown.

The clonotype was recovered from a human donor with Merkel cell carcinoma. The sample consisted of tumor tissue from Merkel cell carcinoma. The chain joins TRBV29-1 to TRBJ2-7, with 15 bases aligning to TRBD2. CDR3 sequence reads: CSAGLAGGSYEQYF. CDR3 in DNA: TGCAGCGCTGGACTAGCGGGAGGGTCGTACGAGCAGTACTTC.